This passage covers 24 T cell receptor beta chains from one sample sequenced in a study of T cells expressing NK-cell markers. Each CDR3 protein gets one entry in TCRdb, which reprocessed the 5' RACE reads and gives no DNA. This table holds about 450,000 distinct CDR3 sequences. Sample: blood T cells: a sorted CD56 or NKG2C T cell subset, CD4+ or CD8+ T cells, or bulk PBMC T cells (not recorded which). The receptors derive from a woman aged 18-69 years in good health.

This chain joins TRBV6-5 and TRBJ2-2; TCRdb proposes TRBD1, but this gene call is untestable without DNA. CDR1 is MNHEY and CDR2 is SVGAGI in the germline V gene. This CDR3 region has 15 residues. The CDR3 reads CASSYGQGRTGELFF.

This chain connects TRBV11-2 to TRBJ2-1; the D call from TCRdb, TRBD2, cannot be confirmed without DNA. Germline V gene data show CDR1 as SGHAT and CDR2 as FQNNGV. The CDR3 extends over 15 amino acids. Here the CDR3 reads CASSLDGGGYNEQFF.

V and J are TRBV7-2 and TRBJ2-5; there is no DNA to check the TCRdb D call of TRBD1. The CDR3 loop spans 13 amino acids. Germline assignment: CDR1 SGHTA and CDR2 FQGNSA. The CDR3 reads CASSPNRGETQYF.

The gene calls are TRBV7-8 and TRBJ1-3. CDR1 is SGHVS, CDR2 FQNEAQ, per germline. CDR3 length: 15 residues. The CDR3 sequence is CASSLVSISGNTIYF.

V gene TRBV11-2 combines with J gene TRBJ2-1; there is no DNA to check the TCRdb D call of TRBD2. Germline V gene data show CDR1 as SGHAT and CDR2 as FQNNGV. This CDR3 contains 15 residues. Here the CDR3 reads CASVPSGSSYNEQFF. The variable domain in full, completed from reference TRBV11-2 and TRBJ2-1, reads EAGVAQSPRYKIIEKRQSVAFWCNPISGHATLYWYQQILGQGPKLLIQFQNNGVVDDSQLPKDRFSAERLKGVDSTLKIQPAKLEDSAVYLCASVPSGSSYNEQFFGPGTRLTVL.

This chain joins TRBV18 and TRBJ1-4. The CDR3 totals 14 residues. The germline CDR1 and CDR2 sequences are KGHSH and LQKENI. The CDR3 reads CASSPQTVNEKLFF. The full variable domain, with the rest looked up from reference TRBV18 and TRBJ1-4, is NAGVMQNPRHLVRRRGQEARLRCSPMKGHSHVYWYRQLPEEGLKFMVYLQKENIIDESGMPKERFSAEFPKEGPSILRIQQVVRGDSAAYFCASSPQTVNEKLFFGSGTQLSVL.

The CDR3 is CSAGTSGEQFF. This chain connects TRBV20-1 to TRBJ2-1; the TCRdb D gene call, TRBD2, has no DNA to confirm it. CDR1 DFQATT and CDR2 SNEGSKA come from the germline V gene (reference sequence). This CDR3 has 11 residues.

V and J are TRBV5-6 and TRBJ1-1; TCRdb outputs TRBD1, but without DNA this stays unchecked. Germline-derived CDR1 and CDR2 are SGHDT and YYEEEE. There are 13 residues in the CDR3. The CDR3 sequence: CASSTGAVTEAFF.

The V and J genes are TRBV28 and TRBJ1-6; TCRdb names TRBD1, which stays unverified in the absence of DNA. The germline V gene has CDR1 MDHEN and CDR2 SYDVKM. There are 12 residues in the CDR3. The CDR3 loop reads CASSFRDSPLHF.

The chain has TRBV6-2 or TRBV6-3 and TRBJ2-5; TCRdb proposes TRBD2, but this gene call is untestable without DNA. The CDR3 has 14 amino acids. Germline V gives CDR1 MNHEY, CDR2 SVGEGT. This CDR3 reads CASSYGQWEETQYF.

This chain joins TRBV7-6 and TRBJ2-3. CDR3 length: 12 residues. Germline V gives CDR1 SGHVS, CDR2 FNYEAQ. The CDR3 spells CASSFYLASQYF.

This chain uses TRBV11-3 with TRBJ2-1; TCRdb lists TRBD1, though no DNA is available to test this call. This CDR3 comprises 13 residues. Germline lookup yields CDR1 SGHNT and CDR2 YENEEA. CDR3 amino acids: CASSERDSFEQFF.

J is TRBJ2-3 and V is TRBV13; TCRdb proposes TRBD2, but this gene call is untestable without DNA. CDR1 and CDR2 (germline): PRHDT, FYEKMQ (reference sequence). The CDR3 is 18 amino acids. CDR3 region: CASTGGLAGGRGTDTQYF.

The rearrangement joins TRBV5-1 to TRBJ2-1. CDR3 length: 15 residues. From germline, CDR1 is SGHRS and CDR2 YFSETQ. The CDR3 protein is CASSLAVGLYNEQFF.

The J gene is TRBJ2-1, the V gene TRBV27; absent DNA, TCRdb's TRBD1 call cannot be checked. The germline CDR1 and CDR2 sequences are MNHEY and SMNVEV (reference sequence). The CDR3 extends over 16 amino acids. The CDR3 sequence is CASSSGGLRFSSEQFF.

This rearrangement joins TRBV7-9 to TRBJ2-5; the TCRdb call, TRBD1, lacks DNA for checking. The CDR3 totals 17 residues. Per the germline V gene, CDR1 is SEHNR and CDR2 is FQNEAQ (reference sequence). The CDR3 spells CASSSATGPPPQETQYF.

The rearrangement links TRBV12-3 or TRBV12-4 to TRBJ1-6; TCRdb's D call of TRBD1 is untestable without DNA. The CDR3 spans 15 residues. The CDR3 loop reads CASSPGQGSASPLHF.

This chain links TRBV7-9 with TRBJ2-1; the D call of TRBD1 rests on TCRdb alone, since no DNA is present to check it. Per germline, CDR1 SEHNR and CDR2 FQNEAQ (reference sequence). The CDR3 extends over 16 amino acids. The CDR3 here is CASSHDRAFSYNEQFF.

The chain couples TRBV21-1 to TRBJ2-5; the D gene TCRdb calls, TRBD2, cannot be checked with no DNA. TRBV21-1 is a documented pseudogene. There are 16 residues in the CDR3. This CDR3 reads CASSRTVGPDQETQYF.

V gene TRBV7-2 combines with J gene TRBJ1-3; the D call of TRBD1 rests on TCRdb alone, since no DNA is present to check it. The germline V gene has CDR1 SGHTA and CDR2 FQGNSA. This CDR3 is 16 amino acids long. The CDR3 reads CASTFTWGLGGNTIYF. The complete variable domain, with remaining parts taken from reference TRBV7-2 and TRBJ1-3, reads GAGVSQSPSNKVTEKGKDVELRCDPISGHTALYWYRQSLGQGLEFLIYFQGNSAPDKSGLPSDRFSAERTGGSVSTLTIQRTQQEDSAVYLCASTFTWGLGGNTIYFGEGSWLTVV.

The rearrangement uses TRBV20-1 and TRBJ1-2; checking the TCRdb D call of TRBD1 is not possible without DNA. Germline V gene lookup returns CDR1 DFQATT and CDR2 SNEGSKA (reference sequence). The CDR3 covers 14 residues. This CDR3 is CSARAGQGDYGYTF.

This chain joins TRBV20-1 and TRBJ2-1; there is no DNA to check the TCRdb D call of TRBD2. Germline CDR1 reads DFQATT; CDR2 reads SNEGSKA (reference sequence). This CDR3 contains 16 residues. The CDR3 loop is CSLAGGLLSSYNEQFF.

The gene calls are TRBV3-1 and TRBJ2-2. This CDR3 contains 16 residues. Germline lookup yields CDR1 LGHDT and CDR2 YNNKEL (reference sequence). The CDR3 here is CASSQGPITNTGELFF. Supplemented by reference TRBV3-1 and TRBJ2-2, the full variable domain reads DTAVSQTPKYLVTQMGNDKSIKCEQNLGHDTMYWYKQDSKKFLKIMFSYNNKELIINETVPNRFSPKSPDKAHLNLHINSLELGDSAVYFCASSQGPITNTGELFFGEGSRLTVL.

J is TRBJ2-7 and V is TRBV4-3; as DNA is missing, the TRBD2 call by TCRdb cannot be tested. Germline CDR1 reads LGHNA; CDR2 reads YSLEER. The CDR3 has 15 amino acids. This CDR3 is CASSQVRSSGLEQYF.